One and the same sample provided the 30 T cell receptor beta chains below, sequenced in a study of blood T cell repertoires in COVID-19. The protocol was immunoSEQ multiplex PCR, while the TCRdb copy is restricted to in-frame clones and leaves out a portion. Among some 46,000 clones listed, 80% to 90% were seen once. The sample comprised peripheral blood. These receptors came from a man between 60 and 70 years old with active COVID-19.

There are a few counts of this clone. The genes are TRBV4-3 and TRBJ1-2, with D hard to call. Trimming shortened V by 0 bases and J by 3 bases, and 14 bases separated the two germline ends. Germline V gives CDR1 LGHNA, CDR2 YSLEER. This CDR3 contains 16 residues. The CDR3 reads CASSQDTRSLHYGYTF. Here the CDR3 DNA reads TGCGCCAGCAGCCAAGATACGAGGTCACTTCACTATGGCTACACCTTC.

As DNA, the CDR3 is TGTGCCAGCAGCTCCTTGACGCGGAGGGTGACCTACAATGAGCAGTTCTTC. It codes for CASSSLTRRVTYNEQFF. The chain has TRBV7-2 and TRBJ2-1; the D gene is possibly TRBD2 (6 bases). Trimming left V 4 bases short and J 2 bases short, with 18 bases between. CDR1 and CDR2 from the germline V gene are SGHTA and FQGNSA. This CDR3 region has 17 residues.

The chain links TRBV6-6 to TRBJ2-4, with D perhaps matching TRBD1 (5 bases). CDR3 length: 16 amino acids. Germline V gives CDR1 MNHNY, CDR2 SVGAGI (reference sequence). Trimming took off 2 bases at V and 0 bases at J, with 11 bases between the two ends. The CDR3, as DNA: TGTGCCAGCAGTTACCCGACAGTCTCAGCCAAAAACATTCAGTACTTC. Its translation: CASSYPTVSAKNIQYF.

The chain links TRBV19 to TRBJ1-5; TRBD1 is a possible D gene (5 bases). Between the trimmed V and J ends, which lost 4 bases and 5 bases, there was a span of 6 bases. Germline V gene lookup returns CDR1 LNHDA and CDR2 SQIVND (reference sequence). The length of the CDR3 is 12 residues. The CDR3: CASSTGYQPQHF. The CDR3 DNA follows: TGTGCCAGTAGTACAGGGTATCAGCCCCAGCATTTT.

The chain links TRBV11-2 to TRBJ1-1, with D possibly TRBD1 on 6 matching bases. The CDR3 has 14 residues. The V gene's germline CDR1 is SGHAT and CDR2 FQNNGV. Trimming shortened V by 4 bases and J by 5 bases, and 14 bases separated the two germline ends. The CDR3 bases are TGTGCCAGCAGCTCAGAGGGGGGAGGGACTGAAGCTTTCTTT. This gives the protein CASSSEGGGTEAFF. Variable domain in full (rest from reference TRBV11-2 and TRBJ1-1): EAGVAQSPRYKIIEKRQSVAFWCNPISGHATLYWYQQILGQGPKLLIQFQNNGVVDDSQLPKDRFSAERLKGVDSTLKIQPAKLEDSAVYLCASSSEGGGTEAFFGQGTRLTVV.

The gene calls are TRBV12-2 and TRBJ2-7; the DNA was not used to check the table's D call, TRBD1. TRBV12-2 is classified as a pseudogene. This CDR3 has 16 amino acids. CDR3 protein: CASRPTLGTGVYEQYF. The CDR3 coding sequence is TGTGCAAGTCGCCCAACTCTCGGGACAGGGGTCTACGAGCAGTACTTC.

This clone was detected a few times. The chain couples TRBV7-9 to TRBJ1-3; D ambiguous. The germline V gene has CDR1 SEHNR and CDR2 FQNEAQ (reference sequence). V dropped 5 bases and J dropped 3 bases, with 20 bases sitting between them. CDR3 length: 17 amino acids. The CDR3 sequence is CASSRGRALIFGNTIYF. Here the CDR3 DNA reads TGTGCCAGCAGCCGAGGGAGAGCGTTGATTTTTGGAAACACCATATATTTT.

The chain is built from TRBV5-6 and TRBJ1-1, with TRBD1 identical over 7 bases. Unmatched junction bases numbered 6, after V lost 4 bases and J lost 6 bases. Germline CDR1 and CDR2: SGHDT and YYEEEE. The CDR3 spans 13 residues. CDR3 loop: CASSPTGIPEAFF. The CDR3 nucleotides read TGTGCCAGCAGCCCGACAGGGATCCCTGAAGCTTTCTTT.

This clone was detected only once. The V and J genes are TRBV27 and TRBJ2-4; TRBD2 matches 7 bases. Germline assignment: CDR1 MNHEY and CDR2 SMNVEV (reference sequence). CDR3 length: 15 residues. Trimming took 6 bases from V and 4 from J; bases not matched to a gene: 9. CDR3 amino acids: CASRRLAEEKNIQYF. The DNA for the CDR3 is TGTGCCAGCAGGAGGCTAGCGGAGGAAAAAAACATTCAGTACTTC.

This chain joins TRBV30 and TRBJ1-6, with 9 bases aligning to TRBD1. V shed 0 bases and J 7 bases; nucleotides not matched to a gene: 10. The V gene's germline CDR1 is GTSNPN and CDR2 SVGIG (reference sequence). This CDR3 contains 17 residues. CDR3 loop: CAWSVRGDRVWNSPLHF. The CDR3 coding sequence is TGTGCCTGGAGTGTACGGGGGGACAGGGTATGGAATTCACCCCTCCACTTT.

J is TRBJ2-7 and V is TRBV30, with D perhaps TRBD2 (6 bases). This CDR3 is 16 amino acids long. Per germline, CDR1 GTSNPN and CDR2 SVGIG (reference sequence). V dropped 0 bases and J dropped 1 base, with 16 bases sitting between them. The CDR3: CAWSVPPGVPSYEQYF. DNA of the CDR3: TGTGCCTGGAGTGTACCCCCGGGGGTGCCATCCTACGAGCAGTACTTC.

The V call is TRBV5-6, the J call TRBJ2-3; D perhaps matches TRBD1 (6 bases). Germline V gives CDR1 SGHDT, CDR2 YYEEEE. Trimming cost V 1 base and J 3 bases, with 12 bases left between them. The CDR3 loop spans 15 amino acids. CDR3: CASSLLGTLTDTQYF. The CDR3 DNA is TGTGCCAGCAGCTTGTTAGGGACACTGACAGATACGCAGTATTTT.

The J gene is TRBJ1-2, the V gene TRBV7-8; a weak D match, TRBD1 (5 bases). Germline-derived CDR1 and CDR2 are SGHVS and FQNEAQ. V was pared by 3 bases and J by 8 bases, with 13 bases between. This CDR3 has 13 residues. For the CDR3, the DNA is TGTGCCAGCAGCTTGAGGCAGGGAATCGGCTACACCTTC. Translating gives CASSLRQGIGYTF.

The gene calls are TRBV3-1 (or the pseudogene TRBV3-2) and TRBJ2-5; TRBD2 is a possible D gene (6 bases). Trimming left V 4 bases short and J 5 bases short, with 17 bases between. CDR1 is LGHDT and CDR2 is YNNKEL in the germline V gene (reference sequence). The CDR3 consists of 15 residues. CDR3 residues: CASSPRRGITETQYF. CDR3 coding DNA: TGTGCCAGCAGCCCCCGCCGCGGGATAACGGAGACCCAGTACTTC.

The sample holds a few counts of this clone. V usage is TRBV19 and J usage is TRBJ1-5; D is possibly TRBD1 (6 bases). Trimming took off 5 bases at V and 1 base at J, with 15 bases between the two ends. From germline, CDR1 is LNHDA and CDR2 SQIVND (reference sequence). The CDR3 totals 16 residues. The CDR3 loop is CASSQQGQVSNQPQHF. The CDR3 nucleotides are TGTGCCAGTAGTCAGCAGGGGCAAGTGAGCAATCAGCCCCAGCATTTT.

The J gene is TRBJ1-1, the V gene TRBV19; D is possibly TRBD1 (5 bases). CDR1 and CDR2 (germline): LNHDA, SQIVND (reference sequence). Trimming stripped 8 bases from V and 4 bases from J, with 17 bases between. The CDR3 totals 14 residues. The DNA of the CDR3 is TGTGCCAGTGCCCCCACTGGACACGTCACTGAAGCTTTCTTT. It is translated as CASAPTGHVTEAFF.

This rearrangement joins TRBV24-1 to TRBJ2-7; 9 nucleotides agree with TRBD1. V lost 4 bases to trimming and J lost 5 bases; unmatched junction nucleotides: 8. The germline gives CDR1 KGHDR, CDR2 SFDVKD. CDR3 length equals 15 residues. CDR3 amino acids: CATSETGTGNHEQYF. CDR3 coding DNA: TGTGCCACCAGTGAGACCGGGACAGGGAACCACGAGCAGTACTTC.

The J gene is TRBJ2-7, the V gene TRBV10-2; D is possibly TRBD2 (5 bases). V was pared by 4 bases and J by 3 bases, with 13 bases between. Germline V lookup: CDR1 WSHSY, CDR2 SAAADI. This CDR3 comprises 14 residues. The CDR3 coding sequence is TGCGCCAGCAGTGCCCCCCCGGAGGACTACGAGCAGTACTTC. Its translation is CASSAPPEDYEQYF.

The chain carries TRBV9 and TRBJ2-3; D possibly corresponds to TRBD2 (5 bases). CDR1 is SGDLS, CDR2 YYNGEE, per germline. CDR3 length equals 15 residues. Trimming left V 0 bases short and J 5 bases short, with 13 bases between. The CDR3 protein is CASSVGRAVEDTQYF. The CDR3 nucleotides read TGTGCCAGCAGCGTAGGGCGGGCAGTCGAAGATACGCAGTATTTT.

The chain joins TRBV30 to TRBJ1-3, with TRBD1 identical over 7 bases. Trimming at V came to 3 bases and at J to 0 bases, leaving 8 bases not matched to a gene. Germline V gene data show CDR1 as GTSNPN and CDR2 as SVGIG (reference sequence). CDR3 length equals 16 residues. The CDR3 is CAWSTPRTGSGNTIYF. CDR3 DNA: TGTGCCTGGAGCACTCCCCGGACAGGCTCTGGAAACACCATATATTTT.

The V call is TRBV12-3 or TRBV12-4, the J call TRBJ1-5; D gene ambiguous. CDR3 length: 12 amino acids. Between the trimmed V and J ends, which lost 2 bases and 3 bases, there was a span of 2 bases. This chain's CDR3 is CASSLLNQPQHF. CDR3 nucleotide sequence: TGTGCCAGCAGTTTACTCAATCAGCCCCAGCATTTT.

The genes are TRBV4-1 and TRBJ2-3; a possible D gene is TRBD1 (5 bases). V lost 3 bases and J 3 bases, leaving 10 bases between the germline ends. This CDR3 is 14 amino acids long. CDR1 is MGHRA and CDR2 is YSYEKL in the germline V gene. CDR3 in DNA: TGCGCCAGCAGCCAGGAAGCAGGGACAGATACGCAGTATTTT. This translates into CASSQEAGTDTQYF.

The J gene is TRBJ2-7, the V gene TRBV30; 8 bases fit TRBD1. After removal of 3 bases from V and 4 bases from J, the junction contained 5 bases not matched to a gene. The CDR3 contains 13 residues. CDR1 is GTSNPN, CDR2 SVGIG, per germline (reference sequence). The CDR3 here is CAWRRTGIYEQYF. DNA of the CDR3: TGTGCCTGGAGGAGGACAGGGATTTACGAGCAGTACTTC.

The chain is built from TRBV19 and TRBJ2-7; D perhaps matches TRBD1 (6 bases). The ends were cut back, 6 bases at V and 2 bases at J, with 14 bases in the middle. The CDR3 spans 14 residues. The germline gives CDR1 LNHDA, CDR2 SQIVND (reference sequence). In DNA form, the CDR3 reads TGTGCCAGTAGACCTGGGGCAGGGGCCTACGAGCAGTACTTC. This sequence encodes CASRPGAGAYEQYF.

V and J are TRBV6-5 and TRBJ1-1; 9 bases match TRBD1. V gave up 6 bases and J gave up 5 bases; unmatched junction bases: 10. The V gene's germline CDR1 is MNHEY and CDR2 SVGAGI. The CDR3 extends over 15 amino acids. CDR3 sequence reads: CASRSRTGAETEAFF. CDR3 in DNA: TGTGCCAGCAGGTCCCGGACAGGGGCAGAAACTGAAGCTTTCTTT.

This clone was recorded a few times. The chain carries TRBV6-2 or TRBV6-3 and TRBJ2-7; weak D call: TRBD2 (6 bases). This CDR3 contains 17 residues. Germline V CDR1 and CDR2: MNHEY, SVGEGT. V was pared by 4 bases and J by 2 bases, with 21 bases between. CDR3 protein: CASSFPPTGGDPYEQYF. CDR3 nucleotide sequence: TGTGCCAGCAGTTTCCCACCGACTGGCGGGGATCCCTACGAGCAGTACTTC.

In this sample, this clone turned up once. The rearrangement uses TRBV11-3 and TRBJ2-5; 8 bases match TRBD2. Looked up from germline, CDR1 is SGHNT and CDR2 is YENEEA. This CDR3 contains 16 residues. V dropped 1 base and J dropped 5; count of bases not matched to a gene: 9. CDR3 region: CASSLGDPGGQETQYF. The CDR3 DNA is TGTGCCAGCAGCTTAGGGGACCCGGGGGGGCAGGAGACCCAGTACTTC.

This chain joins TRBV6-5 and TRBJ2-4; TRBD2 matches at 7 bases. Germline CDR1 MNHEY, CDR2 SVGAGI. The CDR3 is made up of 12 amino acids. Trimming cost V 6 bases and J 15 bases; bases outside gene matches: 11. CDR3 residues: CASSQRRGMWYF. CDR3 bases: TGTGCCAGCAGCCAGCGGCGGGGGATGTGGTACTTC.

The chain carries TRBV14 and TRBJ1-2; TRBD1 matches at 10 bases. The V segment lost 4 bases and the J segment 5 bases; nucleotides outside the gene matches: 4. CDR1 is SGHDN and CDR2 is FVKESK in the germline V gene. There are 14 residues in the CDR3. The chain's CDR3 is CASSPDRGLYGYTF. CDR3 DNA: TGTGCCAGCAGCCCGGACAGGGGGTTATATGGCTACACCTTC.

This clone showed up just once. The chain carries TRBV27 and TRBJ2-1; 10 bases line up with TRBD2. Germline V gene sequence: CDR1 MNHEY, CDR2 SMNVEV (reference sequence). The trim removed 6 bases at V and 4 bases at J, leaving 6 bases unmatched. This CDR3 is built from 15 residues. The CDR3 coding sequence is TGTGCCAGCAGCCGAGCGGGAGGGTGGTACAATGAGCAGTTCTTC. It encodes CASSRAGGWYNEQFF.